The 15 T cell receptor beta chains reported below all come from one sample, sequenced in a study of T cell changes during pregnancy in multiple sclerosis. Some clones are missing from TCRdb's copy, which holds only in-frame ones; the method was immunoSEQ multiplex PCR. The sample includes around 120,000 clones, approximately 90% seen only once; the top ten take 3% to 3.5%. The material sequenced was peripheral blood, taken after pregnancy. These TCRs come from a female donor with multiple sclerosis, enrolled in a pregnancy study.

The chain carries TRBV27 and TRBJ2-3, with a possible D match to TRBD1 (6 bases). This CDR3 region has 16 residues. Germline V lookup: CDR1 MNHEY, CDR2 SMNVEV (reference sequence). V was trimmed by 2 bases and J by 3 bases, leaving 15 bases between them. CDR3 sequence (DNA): TGTGCCAGCAGTTTAATGGGGGCGTTAAGAACAGATACGCAGTATTTT. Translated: CASSLMGALRTDTQYF.

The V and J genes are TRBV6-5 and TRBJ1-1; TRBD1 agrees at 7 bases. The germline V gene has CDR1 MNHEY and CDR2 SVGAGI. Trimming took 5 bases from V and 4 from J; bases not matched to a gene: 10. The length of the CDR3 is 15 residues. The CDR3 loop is CASSMWTGGSTEAFF. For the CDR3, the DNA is TGTGCCAGCAGTATGTGGACAGGTGGAAGCACTGAAGCTTTCTTT.

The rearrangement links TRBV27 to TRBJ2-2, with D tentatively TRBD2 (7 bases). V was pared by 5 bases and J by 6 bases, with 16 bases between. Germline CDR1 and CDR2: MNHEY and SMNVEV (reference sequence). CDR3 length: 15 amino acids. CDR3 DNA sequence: TGTGCCAGCAGTCCCGTGGGGGGGGCCTCCGGGGAGCTGTTTTTT. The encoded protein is CASSPVGGASGELFF.

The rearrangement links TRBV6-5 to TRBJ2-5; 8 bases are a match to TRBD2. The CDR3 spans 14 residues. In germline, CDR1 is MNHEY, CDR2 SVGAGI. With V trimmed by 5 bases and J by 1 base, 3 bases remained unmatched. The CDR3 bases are TGTGCCAGCAGTCGGGGGGGGCCCCAAGAGACCCAGTACTTC. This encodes CASSRGGPQETQYF.

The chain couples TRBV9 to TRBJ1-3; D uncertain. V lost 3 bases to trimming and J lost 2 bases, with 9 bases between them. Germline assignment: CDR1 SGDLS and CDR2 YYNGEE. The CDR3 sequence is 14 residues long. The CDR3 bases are TGTGCCAGCAGCGCCCCCCCAGCTGGAAACACCATATATTTT. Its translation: CASSAPPAGNTIYF.

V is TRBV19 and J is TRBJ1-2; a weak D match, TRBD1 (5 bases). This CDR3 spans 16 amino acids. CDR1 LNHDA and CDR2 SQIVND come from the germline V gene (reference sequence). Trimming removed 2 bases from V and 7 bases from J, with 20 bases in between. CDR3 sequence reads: CASSIIAASGGAGYTF. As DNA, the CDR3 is TGTGCCAGTAGTATAATCGCGGCGAGCGGGGGTGCTGGCTACACCTTC.

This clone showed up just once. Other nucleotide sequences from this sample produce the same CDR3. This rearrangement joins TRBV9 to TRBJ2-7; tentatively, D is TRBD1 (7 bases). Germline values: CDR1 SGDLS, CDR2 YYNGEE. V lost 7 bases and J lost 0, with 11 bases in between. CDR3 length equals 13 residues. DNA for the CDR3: TGTGCCAGCCGCGGGGACAGCTCCTACGAGCAGTACTTC. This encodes CASRGDSSYEQYF.

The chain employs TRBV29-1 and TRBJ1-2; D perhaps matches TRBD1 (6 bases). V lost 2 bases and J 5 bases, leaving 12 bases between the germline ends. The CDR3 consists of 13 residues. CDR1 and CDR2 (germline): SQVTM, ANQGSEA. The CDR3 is CSVESQGLYGYTF. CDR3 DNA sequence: TGCAGCGTTGAATCACAGGGCCTATATGGCTACACCTTC.

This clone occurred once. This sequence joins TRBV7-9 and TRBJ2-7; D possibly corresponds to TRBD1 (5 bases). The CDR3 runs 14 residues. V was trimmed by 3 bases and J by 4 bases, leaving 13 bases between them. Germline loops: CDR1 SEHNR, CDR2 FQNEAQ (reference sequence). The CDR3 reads CASSFSQVTYEQYF. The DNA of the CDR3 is TGTGCCAGCAGCTTCTCACAGGTAACGTACGAGCAGTACTTC.

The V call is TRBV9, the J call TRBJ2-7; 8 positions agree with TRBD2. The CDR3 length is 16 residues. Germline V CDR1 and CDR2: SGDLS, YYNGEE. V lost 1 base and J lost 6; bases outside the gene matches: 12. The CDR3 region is CASSVKGSGDKGEQYF. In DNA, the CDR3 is TGTGCCAGCAGCGTAAAGGGTAGCGGGGACAAAGGCGAGCAGTACTTC.

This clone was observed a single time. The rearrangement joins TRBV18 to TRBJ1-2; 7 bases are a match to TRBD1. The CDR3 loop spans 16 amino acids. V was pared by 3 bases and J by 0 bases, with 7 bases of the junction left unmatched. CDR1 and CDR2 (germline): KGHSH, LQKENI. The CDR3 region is CASSPDRVLANYGYTF. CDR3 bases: TGTGCCAGCTCACCTGACAGGGTCCTAGCTAACTATGGCTACACCTTC.

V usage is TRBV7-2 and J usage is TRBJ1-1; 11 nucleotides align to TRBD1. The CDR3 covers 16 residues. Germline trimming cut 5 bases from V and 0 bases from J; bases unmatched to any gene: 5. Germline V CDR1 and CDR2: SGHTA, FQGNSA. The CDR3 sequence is CASSRGQGVLNTEAFF. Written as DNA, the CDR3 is TGTGCCAGCAGCCGGGGACAGGGGGTACTGAACACTGAAGCTTTCTTT.

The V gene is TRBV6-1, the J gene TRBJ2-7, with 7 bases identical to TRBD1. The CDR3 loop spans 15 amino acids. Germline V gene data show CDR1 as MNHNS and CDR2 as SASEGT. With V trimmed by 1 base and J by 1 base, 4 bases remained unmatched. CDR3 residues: CASSEGQGPSYEQYF. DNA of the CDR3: TGTGCCAGCAGTGAAGGACAGGGCCCTTCCTACGAGCAGTACTTC.

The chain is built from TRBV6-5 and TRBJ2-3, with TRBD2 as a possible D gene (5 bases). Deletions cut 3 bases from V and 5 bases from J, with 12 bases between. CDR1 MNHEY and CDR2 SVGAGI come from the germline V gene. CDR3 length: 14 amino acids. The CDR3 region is CASSYRDRGDTQYF. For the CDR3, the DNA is TGTGCCAGCAGTTATCGGGATAGAGGAGATACGCAGTATTTT.

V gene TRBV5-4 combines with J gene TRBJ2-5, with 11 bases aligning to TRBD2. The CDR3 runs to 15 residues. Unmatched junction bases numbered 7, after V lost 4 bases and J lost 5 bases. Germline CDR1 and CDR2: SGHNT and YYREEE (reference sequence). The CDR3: CASSPSGGIGETQYF. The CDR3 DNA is TGTGCCAGCAGCCCTAGCGGGGGGATCGGGGAGACCCAGTACTTC.